What follows describes a single T cell receptor (beta chain). CDR1 and CDR2 (germline): LNHDA, SQIVND (reference sequence). With V trimmed by 3 bases and J by 6 bases, 5 bases remained unmatched. CDR3 length: 14 residues. The sample originates from a study of blood T cell repertoires in COVID-19. In the study overall: From the United States, Italy and Spain came samples of acute and convalescent COVID-19. In each case, the material was cDNA or gDNA derived from T cells, B-cell-depleted T cells, or PBMCs.

Methods used by the authors: Counts of nucleated cells, estimated from reference gene primer amplification, were obtained. Sequenced by immunoSEQ multiplex PCR; TCRdb stores in-frame clones only, minus some. V and J calls and clone size are as listed in that table; D and trimming were resolved from the DNA. The table has 11,000 to 15,000 clones, around 91% seen once. This TCR was sampled from a human donor in a cohort sampled during active COVID-19. The chain uses TRBV19 and TRBJ1-5; 7 bases agree with TRBD1. The sample taken for sequencing was peripheral blood. The CDR3 nucleotides are TGTGCCAGTAGTATTCGACAGGGTACTCAGCCCCAGCATTTT. Its translation: CASSIRQGTQPQHF.